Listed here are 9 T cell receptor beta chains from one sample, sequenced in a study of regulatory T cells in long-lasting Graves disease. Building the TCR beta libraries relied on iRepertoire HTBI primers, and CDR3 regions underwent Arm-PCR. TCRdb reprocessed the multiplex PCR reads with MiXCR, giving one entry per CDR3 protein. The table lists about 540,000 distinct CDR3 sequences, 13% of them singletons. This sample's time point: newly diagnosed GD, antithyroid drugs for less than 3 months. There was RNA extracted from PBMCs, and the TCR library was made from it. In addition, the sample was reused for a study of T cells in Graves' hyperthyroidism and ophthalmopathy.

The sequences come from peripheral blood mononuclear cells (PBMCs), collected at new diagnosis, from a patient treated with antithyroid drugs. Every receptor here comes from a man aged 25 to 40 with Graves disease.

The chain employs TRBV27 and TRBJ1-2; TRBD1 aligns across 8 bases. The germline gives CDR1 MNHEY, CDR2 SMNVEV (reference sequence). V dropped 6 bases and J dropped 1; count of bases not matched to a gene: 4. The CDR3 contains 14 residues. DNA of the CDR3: TGTGCCAGCAGGCGGGACAGGATTAACTATGGCTACACCTTC. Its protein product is CASRRDRINYGYTF.

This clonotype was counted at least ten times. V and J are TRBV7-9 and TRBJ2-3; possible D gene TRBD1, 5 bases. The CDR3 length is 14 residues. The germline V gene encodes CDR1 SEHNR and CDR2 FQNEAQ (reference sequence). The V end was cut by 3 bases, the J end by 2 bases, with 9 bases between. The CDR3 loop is CASSFTRDTDTQYF. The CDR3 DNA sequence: TGTGCCAGCAGCTTTACCAGGGACACAGATACGCAGTATTTT.

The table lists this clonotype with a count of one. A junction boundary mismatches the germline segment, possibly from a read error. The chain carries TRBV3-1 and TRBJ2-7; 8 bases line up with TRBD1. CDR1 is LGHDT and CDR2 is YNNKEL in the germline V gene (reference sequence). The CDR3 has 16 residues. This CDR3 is CASSHAGTGAYYEQHF. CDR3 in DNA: TGTGCCAGCAGCCACGCCGGGACAGGAGCGTACTACGAGCAGCACTTC.

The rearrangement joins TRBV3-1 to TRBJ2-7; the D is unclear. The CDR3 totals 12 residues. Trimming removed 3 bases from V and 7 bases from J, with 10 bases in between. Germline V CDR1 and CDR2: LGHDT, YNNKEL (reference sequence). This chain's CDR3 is CASSQTTREQYF. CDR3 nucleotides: TGTGCCAGCAGCCAGACGACGCGTGAGCAGTACTTC.

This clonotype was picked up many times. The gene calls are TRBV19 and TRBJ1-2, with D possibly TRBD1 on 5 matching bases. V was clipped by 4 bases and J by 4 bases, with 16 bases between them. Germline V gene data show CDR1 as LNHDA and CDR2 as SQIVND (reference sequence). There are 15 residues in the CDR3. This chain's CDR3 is CASSTRVGEAYGYTF. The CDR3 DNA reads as TGTGCCAGTAGTACCAGAGTAGGGGAGGCCTATGGCTACACCTTC.

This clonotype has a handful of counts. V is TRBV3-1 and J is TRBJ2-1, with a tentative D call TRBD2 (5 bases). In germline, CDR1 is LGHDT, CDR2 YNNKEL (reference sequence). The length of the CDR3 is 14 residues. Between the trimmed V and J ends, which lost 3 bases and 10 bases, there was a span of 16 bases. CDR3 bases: TGTGCCAGCAGCCAGGCCATACCCGGCGGGGAGCAGTTCTTC. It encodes CASSQAIPGGEQFF.

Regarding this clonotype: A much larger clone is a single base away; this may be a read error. The CDR3 sequence is CASSSDTMGPSEKLFF. DNA of the CDR3: TGTGCCAGCAGTTCAGACACCATGGGGCCAAGTGAAAAACTGTTTTTT. J is TRBJ1-4 and V is TRBV28; the D gene is possibly TRBD1 (5 bases). Germline-derived CDR1 and CDR2 are MDHEN and SYDVKM. Trimming shortened V by 4 bases and J by 7 bases, and 19 bases separated the two germline ends. This CDR3 has 16 amino acids.

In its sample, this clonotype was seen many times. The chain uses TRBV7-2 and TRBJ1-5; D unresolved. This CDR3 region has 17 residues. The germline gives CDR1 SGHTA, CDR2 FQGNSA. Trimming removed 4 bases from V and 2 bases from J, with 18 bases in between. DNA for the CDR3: TGTGCCAGCAGCTCCCGGCGGACCGGGCGGCGCAATCAGCCCCAGCATTTT. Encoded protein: CASSSRRTGRRNQPQHF.

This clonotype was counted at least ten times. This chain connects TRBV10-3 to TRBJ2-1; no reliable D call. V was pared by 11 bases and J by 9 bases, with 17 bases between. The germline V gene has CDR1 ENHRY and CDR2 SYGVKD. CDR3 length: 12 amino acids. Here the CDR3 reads CAHGSREVEQFF. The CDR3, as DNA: TGTGCCCACGGTTCCCGAGAGGTTGAGCAGTTCTTC.